A selection of T cell receptor beta chains follows, all from one sample in a study of cytomegalovirus exposure and HLA in healthy donors. Profiled with immunoSEQ multiplex PCR; TCRdb holds only in-frame clones, not every one. This sample's table reports 200,000 or so clones. The sequenced material came from PBMCs. The receptor source for this set is a boy aged 5-17 years in good health and CMV-seronegative. Each CDR3 is given with its conserved first and last residue. D genes are given only for firm matches.

v_call d_call cdr3_aa
TRBV7-3 TRBD2 CASSLIGGDYNEQFF
TRBV28 NA CASNSEEYSNQPQHF
TRBV14 NA CASSQGGRDGEAFF
TRBV7-3 TRBD1 CASSLQGRDTQYF
TRBV29-1 TRBD2 CSVDRIAGGTYEQYF
TRBV7-3 TRBD1 CASSRQGGEAFF
TRBV19 TRBD1 CASRGTEGNSPLHF
TRBV19 TRBD1 CASSLWQGDEKLFF
TRBV9 TRBD2 CASSLGEGETQYF
TRBV2 TRBD1 CASRDRASTDTQYF
TRBV19 TRBD2 CASSIDANGGETQYF
TRBV30 TRBD2 CAWWEGGASTDTQYF
TRBV30 NA CAWSVPPGTQYF
TRBV4-1 NA CASSQAQDYGYTF
TRBV7-6 TRBD1 CASSLGQRMNTEAFF
TRBV6-5 NA CASSSDLGGTEAFF
TRBV28 NA CASEAEYGYTF